A single sample is the source of the 11 T cell receptor beta chains below, sequenced in a study of beta chain features in type 1 diabetes. cDNA synthesis used the whole RNA isolate, giving expressed TCRB sequences. The repertoire was sequenced with immunoSEQ multiplex PCR; TCRdb's copy has only in-frame clones and lacks some. The table shows some 150,000 clones, with around 10% occurring only once. The sequencing input was central memory CD4+ T cells from blood. Receptors originate from a man aged 18 to 29 in good health.

The table lists this clone with a few counts. The V and J genes are TRBV6-1 and TRBJ2-4, with 8 positions matching TRBD1. The CDR3 spans 16 residues. Trimming took 4 bases from V and 0 from J; bases not matched to a gene: 5. CDR1 and CDR2 from the germline V gene are MNHNS and SASEGT. The chain's CDR3 is CASSGQGLLAKNIQYF. The CDR3 DNA reads TGTGCCAGCAGTGGACAGGGGCTGTTAGCCAAAAACATTCAGTACTTC.

The V and J genes are TRBV7-2 and TRBJ2-3; 8 nucleotides match TRBD1. The germline V gene has CDR1 SGHTA and CDR2 FQGNSA. V was clipped by 5 bases and J by 0 bases; unmatched bases: 4. The CDR3 spans 15 residues. The CDR3 sequence: CASSTRDRSTDTQYF. CDR3 coding DNA: TGTGCCAGCAGCACCCGGGACAGGAGCACAGATACGCAGTATTTT.

This chain joins TRBV18 and TRBJ2-3; 7 bases are a match to TRBD2. Trimming removed 3 bases from V and 0 bases from J; junction bases left unmatched: 9. CDR3 length equals 17 residues. The germline V gene encodes CDR1 KGHSH and CDR2 LQKENI. The CDR3 DNA follows: TGTGCCAGCTCACCCCCCGGGCTAGCGGCTAGCACAGATACGCAGTATTTT. The encoded protein is CASSPPGLAASTDTQYF.

This chain uses TRBV9 with TRBJ2-2; possibly TRBD1 for D (5 bases). CDR3 length: 14 residues. Germline assignment: CDR1 SGDLS and CDR2 YYNGEE. V dropped 7 bases and J dropped 0 bases, with 10 bases sitting between them. CDR3 sequence: CASERQTNTGELFF. The CDR3 DNA reads as TGTGCCAGCGAGCGACAGACGAACACCGGGGAGCTGTTTTTT.

In this sample, this clone turned up a few times. The chain is built from TRBV9 and TRBJ2-4; 10 bases match TRBD2. The CDR3 is 15 residues long. The V gene end was trimmed by 5 bases and the J gene end by 7 bases; junction bases not matched to a gene: 9. Per germline, CDR1 SGDLS and CDR2 YYNGEE. CDR3 residues: CASSRSGRAGNIQYF. The DNA of the CDR3 is TGTGCCAGCAGTCGAAGCGGGAGGGCCGGGAACATTCAGTACTTC.

The chain has TRBV4-1 and TRBJ2-3; D remains unclear. Germline lookup yields CDR1 MGHRA and CDR2 YSYEKL. This CDR3 has 15 amino acids. The V gene lost 0 bases and the J gene lost 5 bases, with 12 bases spanning the gap. The CDR3 spells CASSQELPGQDTQYF. The DNA for the CDR3 is TGCGCCAGCAGCCAAGAACTCCCTGGCCAAGATACGCAGTATTTT.

The V and J genes are TRBV29-1 and TRBJ2-1; possible D gene TRBD2, 5 bases. Germline CDR1 is SQVTM and CDR2 is ANQGSEA. Trimming cost V 5 bases and J 0 bases, with 20 bases left between them. This CDR3 is 17 amino acids long. CDR3 in amino acids: CSVPPSFLRVSYNEQFF. DNA for the CDR3: TGCAGCGTTCCCCCTAGCTTTCTGAGAGTCTCCTACAATGAGCAGTTCTTC.

This clone was detected a few times. The V and J genes are TRBV7-2 and TRBJ2-7; 7 bases map to TRBD2. The trim removed 2 bases at V and 2 bases at J, leaving 6 bases unmatched. The CDR3 loop spans 15 amino acids. CDR1 is SGHTA and CDR2 is FQGNSA in the germline V gene. Here the CDR3 reads CASSLMGGGPYEQYF. As DNA, the CDR3 is TGTGCCAGCAGCTTAATGGGCGGGGGACCCTACGAGCAGTACTTC.

V gene TRBV7-6 combines with J gene TRBJ2-3; 7 bases map to TRBD2. The CDR3 sequence is 15 residues long. With 5 bases clipped from V and 6 bases from J, the junction kept 11 bases outside the gene matches. The V gene's germline CDR1 is SGHVS and CDR2 FNYEAQ. The CDR3 DNA sequence: TGTGCCAGCAGCGCCGGACTAGGTCCCACGGATACGCAGTATTTT. Residues: CASSAGLGPTDTQYF.

This rearrangement joins TRBV9 to TRBJ1-6; 10 bases agree with TRBD1. Trimming cost V 3 bases and J 9 bases; bases outside gene matches: 18. This CDR3 region has 19 residues. Per germline, CDR1 SGDLS and CDR2 YYNGEE. This chain's CDR3 is CASSASGTGAAGVSSPLHF. DNA for the CDR3: TGTGCCAGCAGCGCTTCCGGGACAGGGGCAGCAGGTGTTAGTTCACCCCTCCACTTT.

The rearrangement uses TRBV7-9 and TRBJ2-1; tentatively, D is TRBD2 (6 bases). The CDR3 totals 15 residues. Trimming removed 1 base from V and 3 bases from J, with 10 bases in between. Germline-derived CDR1 and CDR2 are SEHNR and FQNEAQ (reference sequence). This CDR3 is CASSLVVTSYNEQFF. The CDR3 bases are TGTGCCAGCAGCTTAGTTGTGACTAGCTACAATGAGCAGTTCTTC. The complete variable domain, with remaining parts taken from reference TRBV7-9 and TRBJ2-1, reads DTGVSQNPRHKITKRGQNVTFRCDPISEHNRLYWYRQTLGQGPEFLTYFQNEAQLEKSRLLSDRFSAERPKGSFSTLEIQRTEQGDSAMYLCASSLVVTSYNEQFFGPGTRLTVL.